This T cell receptor (beta chain) was found in a study of human T cells and chemical hapten exposure. Across the study: Weekly scalp doses of diphenylcyclopropenone were given to patients during the roughly 23-week study.

Overall study results and limits: Controls formed significantly fewer large CDR3 similarity clusters than expanded TCRs did. Patch test score was positively correlated with the counts of PT1 expanded TCRs.

Noted time point: pre-sensitization, week 0. This sample's treatment: therapeutic diphenylcyclopropenone sensitization with weekly scalp DPC. Authors' methods: Sampled TCR counts reached a median of around 94,000 per sample, with values ranging from about 23,224 to 700,000. From the RACE reads, TCRdb called clonotypes with MiXCR, one entry per CDR3 protein. These V and J calls derive from TCRdb rather than the authors' analysis. The data show 250,000 or so distinct CDR3 sequences, with approximately 8% seen just once and 0.9% to 1.5% held by the top ten. This clonotype was detected only a few times. As yet, its antigen is unknown. Germline CDR1 SGHKS, CDR2 YYEKEE (reference sequence). The CDR3 sequence is 15 residues long. The J segment lost 3 bases and the V segment lost 4 bases, leaving 9 bases of the junction unmatched.

Material: whole blood, obtained in connection with sensitization to the hapten diphenylcyclopropenone (DPC). The chain has TRBV5-5 and TRBJ1-2; 7 bases match TRBD1. This clonotype was sampled from a man between 18 and 29 years old with alopecia areata. Some clones in this sample may be carry-over from other donors' samples. The chain's CDR3 is CASSQTTGFYYGYTF. CDR3 nucleotide sequence: TGTGCCAGCAGCCAAACGACAGGGTTTTACTATGGCTACACCTTC.